This T cell receptor (beta chain) was sequenced during a study of blood T cell repertoires in COVID-19. The overall study: PBMCs, B-cell-depleted T cells, or T cells were the source of the cDNA or gDNA that made up the material.

Ages ranged from roughly 18 to 100 years, with residence in under 25 US areas. Libraries were prepared by immunoSEQ multiplex PCR; TCRdb keeps only in-frame clonotypes and omits some of them. The repertoire holds roughly 230,000 clones, with 84% as singletons. V dropped 7 bases and J dropped 4; count of bases not matched to a gene: 5. This CDR3 is built from 15 residues. CDR1 is SGHAT and CDR2 is FQNNGV in the germline V gene. The material sequenced was PBMCs or T cells enriched from blood (not recorded which). The sequence was obtained from a man between 50 and 59 years old who had recovered from COVID-19. This chain connects TRBV11-2 to TRBJ2-2, with TRBD1 matching 11 bases. The CDR3 nucleotides are TGTGCCAGCATCTGGGGGACAGGGGGCACCGGGGAGCTGTTTTTT. Translated: CASIWGTGGTGELFF.